The source of this TCR beta chain is a study of regulatory T cells in long-lasting Graves disease. The study, taken as a whole, reports: For persistent Graves' patients, TCR diversity was lower than for newly diagnosed ones.

Trimming took off 2 bases at V and 0 bases at J, with 5 bases between the two ends. CDR3 length: 15 residues. Germline V lookup: CDR1 LGHDT, CDR2 YNNKEL (reference sequence). Time point here: newly diagnosed GD, antithyroid drugs for less than 3 months. RNA from PBMCs was the source of the TCR library. Arm-PCR with iRepertoire HTBI primers amplified the CDR3 regions for these TCR beta libraries. TCRdb analysed the multiplex PCR reads with MiXCR anew, one entry per CDR3 protein. The table has approximately 300,000 distinct CDR3 sequences, 15% to 20% seen once. Worth noting for this clonotype: Its specificity is not known.

This receptor was taken from a female donor with Graves disease. The chain links TRBV3-1 to TRBJ1-6; D remains ambiguous. Here the sequenced sample was peripheral blood mononuclear cells (PBMCs), taken at new diagnosis, from a patient treated with antithyroid drugs. The CDR3 sequence is CASSQPVSYNSPLHF. The CDR3 region has the DNA TGTGCCAGCAGCCAACCGGTCTCCTATAATTCACCCCTCCACTTT.